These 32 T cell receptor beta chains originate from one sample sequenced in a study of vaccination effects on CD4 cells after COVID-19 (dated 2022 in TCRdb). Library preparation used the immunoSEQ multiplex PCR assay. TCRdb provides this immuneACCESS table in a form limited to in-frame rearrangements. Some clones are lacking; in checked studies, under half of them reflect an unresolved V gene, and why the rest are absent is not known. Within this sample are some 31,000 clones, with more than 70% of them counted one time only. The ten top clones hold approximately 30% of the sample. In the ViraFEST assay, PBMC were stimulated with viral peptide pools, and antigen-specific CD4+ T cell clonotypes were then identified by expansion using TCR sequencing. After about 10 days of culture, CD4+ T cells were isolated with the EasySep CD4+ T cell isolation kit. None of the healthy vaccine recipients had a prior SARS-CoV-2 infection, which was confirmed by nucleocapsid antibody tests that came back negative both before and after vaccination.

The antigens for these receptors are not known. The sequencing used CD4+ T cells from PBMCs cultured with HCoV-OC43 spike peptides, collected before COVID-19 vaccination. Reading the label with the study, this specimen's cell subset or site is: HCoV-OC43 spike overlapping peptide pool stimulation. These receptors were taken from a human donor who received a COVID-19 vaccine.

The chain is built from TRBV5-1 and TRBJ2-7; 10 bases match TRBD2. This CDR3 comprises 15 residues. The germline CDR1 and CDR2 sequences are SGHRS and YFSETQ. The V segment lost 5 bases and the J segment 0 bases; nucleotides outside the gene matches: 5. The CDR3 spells CASSSIAGGSYEQYF. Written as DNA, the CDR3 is TGCGCCAGCAGTTCGATAGCGGGAGGCTCCTACGAGCAGTACTTC.

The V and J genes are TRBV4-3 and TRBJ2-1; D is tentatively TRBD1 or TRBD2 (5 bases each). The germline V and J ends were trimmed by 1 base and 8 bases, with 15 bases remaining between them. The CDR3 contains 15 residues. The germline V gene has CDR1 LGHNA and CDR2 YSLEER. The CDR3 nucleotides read TGCGCCAGCAGCCAAGCGGGACGTGGGTCCGATGAGCAGTTCTTC. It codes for CASSQAGRGSDEQFF.

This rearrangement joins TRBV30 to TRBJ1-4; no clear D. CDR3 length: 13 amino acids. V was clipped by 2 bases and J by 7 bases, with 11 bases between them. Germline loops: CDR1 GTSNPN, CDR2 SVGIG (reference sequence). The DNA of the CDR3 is TGTGCCTGGAGTTTAGGAGTGGGTGAAAAACTGTTTTTT. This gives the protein CAWSLGVGEKLFF.

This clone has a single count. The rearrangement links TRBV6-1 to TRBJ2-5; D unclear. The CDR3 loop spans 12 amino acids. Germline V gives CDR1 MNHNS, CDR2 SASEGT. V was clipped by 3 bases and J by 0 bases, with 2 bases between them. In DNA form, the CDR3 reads TGTGCCAGCAGTGAGTACCAAGAGACCCAGTACTTC. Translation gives CASSEYQETQYF.

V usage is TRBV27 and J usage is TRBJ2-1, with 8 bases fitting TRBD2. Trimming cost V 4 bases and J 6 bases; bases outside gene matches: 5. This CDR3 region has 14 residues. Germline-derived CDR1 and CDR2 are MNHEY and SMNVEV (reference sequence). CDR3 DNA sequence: TGTGCCAGCAGTTCGGGACTAGTACGCAATGAGCAGTTCTTC. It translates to CASSSGLVRNEQFF.

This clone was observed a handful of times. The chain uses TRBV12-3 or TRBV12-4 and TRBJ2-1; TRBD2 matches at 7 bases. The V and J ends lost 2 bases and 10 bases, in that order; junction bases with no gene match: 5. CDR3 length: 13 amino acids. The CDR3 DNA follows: TGTGCCAGCAGTTTATTGCGGGAGAGGGAGCAGTTCTTC. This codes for CASSLLREREQFF.

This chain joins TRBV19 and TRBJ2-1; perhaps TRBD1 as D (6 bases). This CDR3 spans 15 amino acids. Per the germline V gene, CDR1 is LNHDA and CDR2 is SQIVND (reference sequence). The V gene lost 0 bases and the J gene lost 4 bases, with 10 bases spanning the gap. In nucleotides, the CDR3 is TGTGCCAGTAGTATAGACCCAGGGGTATACAATGAGCAGTTCTTC. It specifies CASSIDPGVYNEQFF.

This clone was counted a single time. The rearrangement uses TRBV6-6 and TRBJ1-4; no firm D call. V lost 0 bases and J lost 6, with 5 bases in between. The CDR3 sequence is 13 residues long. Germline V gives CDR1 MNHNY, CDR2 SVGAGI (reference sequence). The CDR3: CASSYSSYEKLFF. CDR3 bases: TGTGCCAGCAGTTACTCTTCGTATGAAAAACTGTTTTTT.

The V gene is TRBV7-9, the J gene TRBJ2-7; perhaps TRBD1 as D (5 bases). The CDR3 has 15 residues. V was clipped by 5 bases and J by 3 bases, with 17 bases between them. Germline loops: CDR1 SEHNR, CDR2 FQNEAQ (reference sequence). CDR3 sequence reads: CASSPPLVGDYEQYF. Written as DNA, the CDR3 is TGTGCCAGCAGCCCCCCTTTGGTAGGGGACTACGAGCAGTACTTC.

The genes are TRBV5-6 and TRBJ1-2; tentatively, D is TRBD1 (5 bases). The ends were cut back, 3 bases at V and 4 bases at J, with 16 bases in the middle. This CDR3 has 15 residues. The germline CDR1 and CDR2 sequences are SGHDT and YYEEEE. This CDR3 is CASSWGTQWSYGYTF. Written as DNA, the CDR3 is TGTGCCAGCAGCTGGGGCACACAGTGGAGCTATGGCTACACCTTC.

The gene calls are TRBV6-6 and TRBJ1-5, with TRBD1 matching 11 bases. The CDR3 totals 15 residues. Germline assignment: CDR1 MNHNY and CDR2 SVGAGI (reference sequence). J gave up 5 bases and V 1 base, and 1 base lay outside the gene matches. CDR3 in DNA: TGTGCCAGCAGTTACTGGACAGGGGGCGATCAGCCCCAGCATTTT. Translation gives CASSYWTGGDQPQHF.

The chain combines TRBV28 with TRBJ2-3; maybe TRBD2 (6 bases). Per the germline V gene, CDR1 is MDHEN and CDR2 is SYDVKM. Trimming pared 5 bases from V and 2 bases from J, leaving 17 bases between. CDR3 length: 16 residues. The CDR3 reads CASSPAGRGDTDTQYF. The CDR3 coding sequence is TGTGCCAGCAGTCCGGCGGGGCGGGGCGACACAGATACGCAGTATTTT.

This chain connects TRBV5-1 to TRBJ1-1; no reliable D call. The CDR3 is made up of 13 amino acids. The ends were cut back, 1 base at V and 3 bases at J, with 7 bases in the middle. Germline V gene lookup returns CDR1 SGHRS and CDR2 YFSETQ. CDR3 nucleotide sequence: TGCGCCAGCAGCTTGATCGGGTACACTGAAGCTTTCTTT. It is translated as CASSLIGYTEAFF.

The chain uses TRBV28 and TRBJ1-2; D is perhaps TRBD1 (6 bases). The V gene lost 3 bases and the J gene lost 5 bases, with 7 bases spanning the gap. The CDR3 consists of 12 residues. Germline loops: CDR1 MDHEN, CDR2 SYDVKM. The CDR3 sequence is CASSFRGYGYTF. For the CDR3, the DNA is TGTGCCAGCAGTTTCAGGGGATATGGCTACACCTTC.

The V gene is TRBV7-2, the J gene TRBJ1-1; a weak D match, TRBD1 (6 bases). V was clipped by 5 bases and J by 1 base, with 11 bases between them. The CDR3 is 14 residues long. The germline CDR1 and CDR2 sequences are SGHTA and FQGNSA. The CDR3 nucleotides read TGTGCCAGCAGCATTAGGGGGGGGAACACTGAAGCTTTCTTT. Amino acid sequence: CASSIRGGNTEAFF.

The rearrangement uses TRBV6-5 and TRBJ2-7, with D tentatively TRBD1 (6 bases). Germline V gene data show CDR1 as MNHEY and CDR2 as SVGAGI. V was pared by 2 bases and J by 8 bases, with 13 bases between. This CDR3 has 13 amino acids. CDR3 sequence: CASSYRQGSKQYF. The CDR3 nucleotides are TGTGCCAGCAGTTACCGGCAGGGGTCGAAGCAGTACTTC.

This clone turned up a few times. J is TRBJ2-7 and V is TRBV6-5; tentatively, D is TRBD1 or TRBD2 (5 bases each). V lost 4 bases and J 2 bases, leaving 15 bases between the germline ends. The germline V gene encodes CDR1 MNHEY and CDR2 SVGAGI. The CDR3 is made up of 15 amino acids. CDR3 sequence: CASSSHGTVTYEQYF. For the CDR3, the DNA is TGTGCCAGCAGTTCTCATGGGACGGTAACCTACGAGCAGTACTTC.

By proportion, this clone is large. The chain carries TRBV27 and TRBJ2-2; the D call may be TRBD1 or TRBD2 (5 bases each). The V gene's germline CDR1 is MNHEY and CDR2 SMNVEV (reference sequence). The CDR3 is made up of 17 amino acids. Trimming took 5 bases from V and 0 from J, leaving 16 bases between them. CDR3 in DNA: TGTGCCAGCAGTCCGCTCGGCCAGGGACCGAACACCGGGGAGCTGTTTTTT. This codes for CASSPLGQGPNTGELFF.

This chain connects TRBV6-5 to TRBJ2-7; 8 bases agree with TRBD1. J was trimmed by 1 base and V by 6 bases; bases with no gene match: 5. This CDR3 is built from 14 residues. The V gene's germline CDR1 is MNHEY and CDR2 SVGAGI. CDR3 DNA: TGTGCCAGCAGCGGGGACAGGCCTTCCTACGAGCAGTACTTC. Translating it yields CASSGDRPSYEQYF.

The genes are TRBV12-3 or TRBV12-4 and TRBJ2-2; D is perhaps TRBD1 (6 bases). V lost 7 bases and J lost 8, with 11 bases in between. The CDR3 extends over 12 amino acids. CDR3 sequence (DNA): TGTGCCAGCACCACAGGGTCAGGGGAGCTGTTTTTT. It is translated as CASTTGSGELFF.

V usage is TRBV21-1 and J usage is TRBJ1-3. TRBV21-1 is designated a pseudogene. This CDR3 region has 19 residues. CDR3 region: CASSKVGAMGGFSGNTIYF. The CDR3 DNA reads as TGTGCCAGCAGCAAAGTAGGGGCGATGGGGGGATTCTCTGGAAACACCATATATTTT.

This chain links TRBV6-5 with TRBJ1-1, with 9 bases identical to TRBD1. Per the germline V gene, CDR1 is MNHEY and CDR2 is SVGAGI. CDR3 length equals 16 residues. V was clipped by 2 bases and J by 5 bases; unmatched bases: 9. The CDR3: CASSYLTSTGGTEAFF. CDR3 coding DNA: TGTGCCAGCAGTTACCTTACTTCGACAGGGGGAACTGAAGCTTTCTTT.

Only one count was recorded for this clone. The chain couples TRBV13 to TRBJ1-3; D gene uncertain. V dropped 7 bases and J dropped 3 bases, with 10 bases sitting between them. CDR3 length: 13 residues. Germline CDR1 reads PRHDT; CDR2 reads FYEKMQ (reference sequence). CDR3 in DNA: TGTGCCAGCACGAGGTTGAGTGGAAACACCATATATTTT. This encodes CASTRLSGNTIYF.

DNA of the CDR3: TGTGCCAGCAGCCAAGGCCGGTCGAATTCACCCCTCCACTTT. It is translated as CASSQGRSNSPLHF. J is TRBJ1-6 and V is TRBV3-1 (or the pseudogene TRBV3-2), with D unresolved. Germline CDR1 LGHDT, CDR2 YNNKEL (reference sequence). V was cut by 1 base and J by 7 bases, with 8 bases left in between. This CDR3 comprises 14 residues.

CDR3 DNA: TGTGCCATCCGGTCCTCGGGGGGACGGGGTGAAGCTTTCTTT. As protein: CAIRSSGGRGEAFF. The chain joins TRBV10-3 to TRBJ1-1; D is possibly TRBD1 (5 bases). V lost 8 bases, J lost 7 bases, and 20 bases lay in between. The CDR3 contains 14 residues. Germline loops: CDR1 ENHRY, CDR2 SYGVKD.

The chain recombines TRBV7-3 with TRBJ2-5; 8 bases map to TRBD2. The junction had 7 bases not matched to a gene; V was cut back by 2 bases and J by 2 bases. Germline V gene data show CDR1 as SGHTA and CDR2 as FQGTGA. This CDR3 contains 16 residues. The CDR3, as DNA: TGTGCCAGCAGCTTAGGGATTACGGGGGGGCAAGAGACCCAGTACTTC. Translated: CASSLGITGGQETQYF.

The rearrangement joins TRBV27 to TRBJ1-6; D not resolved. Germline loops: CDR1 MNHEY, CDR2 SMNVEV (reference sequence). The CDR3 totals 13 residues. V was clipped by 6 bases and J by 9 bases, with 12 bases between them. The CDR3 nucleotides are TGTGCCAGCAGGTCGGATAGTAGTTCACCCCTCCACTTT. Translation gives CASRSDSSSPLHF.

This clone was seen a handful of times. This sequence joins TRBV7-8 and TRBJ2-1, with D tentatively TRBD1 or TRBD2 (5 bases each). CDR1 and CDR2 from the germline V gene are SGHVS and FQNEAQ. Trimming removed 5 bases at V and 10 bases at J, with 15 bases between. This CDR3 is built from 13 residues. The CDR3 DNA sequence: TGTGCCAGCAGCACAGGACTTTTTGGCGAGCAGTTCTTC. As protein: CASSTGLFGEQFF.

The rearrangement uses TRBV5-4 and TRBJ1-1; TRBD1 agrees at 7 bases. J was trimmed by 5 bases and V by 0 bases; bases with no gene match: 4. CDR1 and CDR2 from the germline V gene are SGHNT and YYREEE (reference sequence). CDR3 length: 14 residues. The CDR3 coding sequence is TGTGCCAGCAGCTTGGAAGGGGGCTGGACTGAAGCTTTCTTT. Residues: CASSLEGGWTEAFF. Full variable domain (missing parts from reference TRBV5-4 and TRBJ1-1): ETGVTQSPTHLIKTRGQQVTLRCSSQSGHNTVSWYQQALGQGPQFIFQYYREEENGRGNFPPRFSGLQFPNYSSELNVNALELDDSALYLCASSLEGGWTEAFFGQGTRLTVV.

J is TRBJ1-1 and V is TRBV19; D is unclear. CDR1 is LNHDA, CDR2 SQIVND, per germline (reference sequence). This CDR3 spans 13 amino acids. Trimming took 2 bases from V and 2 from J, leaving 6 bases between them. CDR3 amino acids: CASSINVNTEAFF. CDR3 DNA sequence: TGTGCCAGTAGTATAAATGTAAACACTGAAGCTTTCTTT.

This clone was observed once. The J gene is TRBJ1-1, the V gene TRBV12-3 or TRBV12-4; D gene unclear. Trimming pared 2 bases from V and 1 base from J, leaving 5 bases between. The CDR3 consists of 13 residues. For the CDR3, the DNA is TGTGCCAGCAGTTTACAAGGGAACACTGAAGCTTTCTTT. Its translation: CASSLQGNTEAFF.

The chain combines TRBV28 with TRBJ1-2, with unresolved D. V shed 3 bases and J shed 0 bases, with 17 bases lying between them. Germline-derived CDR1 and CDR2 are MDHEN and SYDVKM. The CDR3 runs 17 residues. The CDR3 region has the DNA TGTGCCAGCAGTTTTTGGAGAACAGCACTAACTAACTATGGCTACACCTTC. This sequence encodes CASSFWRTALTNYGYTF.